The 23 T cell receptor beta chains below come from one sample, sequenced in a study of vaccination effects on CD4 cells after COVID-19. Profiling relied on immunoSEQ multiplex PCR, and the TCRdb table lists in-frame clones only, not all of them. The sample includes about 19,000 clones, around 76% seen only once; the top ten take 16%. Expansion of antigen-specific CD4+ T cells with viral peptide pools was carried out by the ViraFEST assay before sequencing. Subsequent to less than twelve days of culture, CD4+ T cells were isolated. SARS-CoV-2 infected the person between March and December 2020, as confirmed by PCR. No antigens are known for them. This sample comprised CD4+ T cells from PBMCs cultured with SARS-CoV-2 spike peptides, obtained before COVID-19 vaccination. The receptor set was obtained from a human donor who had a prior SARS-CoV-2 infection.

Here the CDR3 reads CASSAPRRGGLETQYF. CDR3 bases: TGTGCCAGCAGCGCTCCCCGGCGGGGGGGCCTAGAGACCCAGTACTTC. The chain carries TRBV9 and TRBJ2-5; 9 positions match TRBD2. Trimming removed 3 bases from V and 4 bases from J; junction bases left unmatched: 10. CDR3 length: 16 residues. The germline V gene encodes CDR1 SGDLS and CDR2 YYNGEE.

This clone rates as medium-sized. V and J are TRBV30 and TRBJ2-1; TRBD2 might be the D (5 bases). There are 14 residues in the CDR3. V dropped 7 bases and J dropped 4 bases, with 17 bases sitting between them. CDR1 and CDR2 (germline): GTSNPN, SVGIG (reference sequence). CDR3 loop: CALSGSLEYNEQFF. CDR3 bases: TGTGCCTTAAGCGGTAGTCTAGAGTACAATGAGCAGTTCTTC.

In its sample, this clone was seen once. CDR3 protein: CASSRGTSGDYEQYF. The CDR3 DNA follows: TGCGCCAGCAGCCGGGGGACTAGCGGGGATTACGAGCAGTACTTC. The chain has TRBV5-1 and TRBJ2-7; TRBD2 aligns across 13 bases. The CDR3 is made up of 15 amino acids. J was trimmed by 4 bases and V by 4 bases; bases with no gene match: 5. Germline V gene sequence: CDR1 SGHRS, CDR2 YFSETQ.

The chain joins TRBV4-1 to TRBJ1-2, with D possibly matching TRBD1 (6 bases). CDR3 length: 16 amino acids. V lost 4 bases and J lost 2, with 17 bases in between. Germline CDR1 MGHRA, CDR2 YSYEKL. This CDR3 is CASSRGAVGFNYGYTF. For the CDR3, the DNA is TGCGCCAGCAGCCGGGGGGCGGTGGGGTTCAACTATGGCTACACCTTC.

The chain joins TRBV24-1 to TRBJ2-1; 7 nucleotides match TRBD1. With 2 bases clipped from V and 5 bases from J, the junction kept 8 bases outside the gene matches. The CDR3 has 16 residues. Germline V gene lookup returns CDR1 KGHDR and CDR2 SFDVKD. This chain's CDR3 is CATSDSGTALDNEQFF. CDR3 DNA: TGTGCCACCAGTGATTCCGGGACAGCGCTTGACAATGAGCAGTTCTTC.

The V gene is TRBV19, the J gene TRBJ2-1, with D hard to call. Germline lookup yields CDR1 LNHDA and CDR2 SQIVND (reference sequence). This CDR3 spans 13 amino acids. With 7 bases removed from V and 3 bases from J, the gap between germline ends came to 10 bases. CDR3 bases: TGTGCCAGTACCGGCAAGCTCTACAATGAGCAGTTCTTC. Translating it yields CASTGKLYNEQFF.

The CDR3 bases are TGTGCCAGCTCACCACAATCTAGCGGGGGGGCCAACACAGATACGCAGTATTTT. As protein: CASSPQSSGGANTDTQYF. The rearrangement links TRBV18 to TRBJ2-3; the match to TRBD2 covers 12 bases. The CDR3 totals 18 residues. Germline CDR1 reads KGHSH; CDR2 reads LQKENI. The trim removed 1 base at V and 2 bases at J, leaving 7 bases unmatched.

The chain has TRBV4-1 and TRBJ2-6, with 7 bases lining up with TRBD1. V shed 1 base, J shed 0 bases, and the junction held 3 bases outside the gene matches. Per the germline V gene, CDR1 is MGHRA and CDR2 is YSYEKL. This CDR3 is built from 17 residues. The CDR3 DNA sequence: TGCGCCAGCAGCCAAGTGGGACAGCGCTCTGGGGCCAACGTCCTGACTTTC. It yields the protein CASSQVGQRSGANVLTF.

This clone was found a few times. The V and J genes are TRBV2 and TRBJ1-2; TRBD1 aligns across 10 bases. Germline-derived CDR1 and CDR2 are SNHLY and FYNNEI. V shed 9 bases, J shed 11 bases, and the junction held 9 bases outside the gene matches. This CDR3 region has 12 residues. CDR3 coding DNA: TGTGCCAGAACCGGGACAGGGGCCCTTTACACCTTC. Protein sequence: CARTGTGALYTF.

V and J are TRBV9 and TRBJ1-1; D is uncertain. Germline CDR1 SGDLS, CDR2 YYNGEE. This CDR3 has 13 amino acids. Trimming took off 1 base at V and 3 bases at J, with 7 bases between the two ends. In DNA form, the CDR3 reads TGTGCCAGCAGCGTAATCTGGGACACTGAAGCTTTCTTT. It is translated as CASSVIWDTEAFF.

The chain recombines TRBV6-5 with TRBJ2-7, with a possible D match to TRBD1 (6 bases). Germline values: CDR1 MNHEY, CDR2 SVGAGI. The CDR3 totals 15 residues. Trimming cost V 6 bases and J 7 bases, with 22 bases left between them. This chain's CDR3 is CASRSGQSSSHEQYF. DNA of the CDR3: TGTGCCAGCAGGTCAGGACAGTCCTCATCCCATGAGCAGTACTTC.

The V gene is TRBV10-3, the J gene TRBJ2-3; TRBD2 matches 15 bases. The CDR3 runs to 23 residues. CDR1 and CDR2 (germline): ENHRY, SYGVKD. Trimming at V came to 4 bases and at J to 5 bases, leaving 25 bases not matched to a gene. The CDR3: CAISVRGSHHTDGLAGGGDTQYF. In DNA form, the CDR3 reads TGTGCCATCAGTGTACGTGGCAGTCACCACACGGATGGACTAGCGGGGGGGGGAGATACGCAGTATTTT.

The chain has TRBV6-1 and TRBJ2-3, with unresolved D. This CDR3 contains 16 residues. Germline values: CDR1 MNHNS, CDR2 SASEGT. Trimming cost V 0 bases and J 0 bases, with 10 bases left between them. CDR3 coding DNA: TGTGCCAGCAGTGAAGCCTGGAGTTCTAGCACAGATACGCAGTATTTT. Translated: CASSEAWSSSTDTQYF.

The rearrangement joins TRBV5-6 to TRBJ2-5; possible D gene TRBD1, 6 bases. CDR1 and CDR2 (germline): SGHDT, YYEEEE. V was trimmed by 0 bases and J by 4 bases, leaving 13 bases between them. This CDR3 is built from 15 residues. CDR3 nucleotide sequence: TGTGCCAGCAGCTTGGAGGGGGTGGGGCCAGAGACCCAGTACTTC. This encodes CASSLEGVGPETQYF.

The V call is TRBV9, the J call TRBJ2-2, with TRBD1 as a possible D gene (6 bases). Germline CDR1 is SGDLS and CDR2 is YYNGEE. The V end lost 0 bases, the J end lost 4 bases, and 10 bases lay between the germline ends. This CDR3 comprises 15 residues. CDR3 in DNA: TGTGCCAGCAGCGTAGCAGTAGGGGGCACCGGGGAGCTGTTTTTT. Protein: CASSVAVGGTGELFF.

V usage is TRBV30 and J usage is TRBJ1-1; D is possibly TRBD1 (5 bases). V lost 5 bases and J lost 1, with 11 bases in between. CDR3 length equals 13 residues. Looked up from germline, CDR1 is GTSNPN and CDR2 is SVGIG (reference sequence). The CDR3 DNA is TGTGCCTGGTTCCTTAGGGGGAACACTGAAGCTTTCTTT. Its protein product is CAWFLRGNTEAFF.

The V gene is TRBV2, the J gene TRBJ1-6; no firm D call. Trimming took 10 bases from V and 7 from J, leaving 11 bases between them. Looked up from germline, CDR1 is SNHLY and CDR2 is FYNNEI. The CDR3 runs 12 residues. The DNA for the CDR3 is TGTGCCACCGCAAGGAGCAATTCACCCCTCCACTTT. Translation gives CATARSNSPLHF.

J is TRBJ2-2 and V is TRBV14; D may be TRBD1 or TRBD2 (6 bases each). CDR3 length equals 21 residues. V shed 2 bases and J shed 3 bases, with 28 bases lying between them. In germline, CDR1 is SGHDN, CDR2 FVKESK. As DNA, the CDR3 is TGTGCCAGCAGCCAAATCTACCCCGGGGGCAGTCAAAAGGGGGACACCGGGGAGCTGTTTTTT. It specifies CASSQIYPGGSQKGDTGELFF. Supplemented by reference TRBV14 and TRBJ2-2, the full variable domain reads EAGVTQFPSHSVIEKGQTVTLRCDPISGHDNLYWYRRVMGKEIKFLLHFVKESKQDESGMPNNRFLAERTGGTYSTLKVQPAELEDSGVYFCASSQIYPGGSQKGDTGELFFGEGSRLTVL.

The CDR3 is CATMGTEETQYF. The CDR3 nucleotides are TGTGCCACCATGGGGACAGAAGAGACCCAGTACTTC. The chain carries TRBV24-1 and TRBJ2-5, with 7 bases fitting TRBD1. The CDR3 contains 12 residues. CDR1 is KGHDR, CDR2 SFDVKD, per germline. V trimming: 8 bases; J trimming: 3 bases; junction bases outside the gene matches: 2.

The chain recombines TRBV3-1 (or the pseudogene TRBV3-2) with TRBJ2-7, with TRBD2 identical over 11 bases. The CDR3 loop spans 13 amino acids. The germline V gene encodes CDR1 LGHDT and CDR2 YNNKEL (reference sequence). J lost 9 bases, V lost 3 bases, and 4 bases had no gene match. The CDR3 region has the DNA TGTGCCAGCAGCCAGAAACTAGCGGGGGTGCAGTACTTC. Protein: CASSQKLAGVQYF.

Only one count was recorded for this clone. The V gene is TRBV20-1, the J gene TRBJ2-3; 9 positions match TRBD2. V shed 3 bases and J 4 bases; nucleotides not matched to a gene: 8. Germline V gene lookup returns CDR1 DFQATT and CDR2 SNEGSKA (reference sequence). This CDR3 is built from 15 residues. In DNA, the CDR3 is TGCAGTGCTAGTGGGCTAGCGGGGAGTCCAGATACGCAGTATTTT. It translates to CSASGLAGSPDTQYF.

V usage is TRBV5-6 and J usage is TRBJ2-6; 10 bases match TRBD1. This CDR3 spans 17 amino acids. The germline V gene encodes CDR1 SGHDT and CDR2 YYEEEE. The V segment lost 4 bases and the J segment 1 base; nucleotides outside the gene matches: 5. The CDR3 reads CASSKTGGGSGANVLTF. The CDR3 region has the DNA TGTGCCAGCAGCAAGACAGGGGGCGGGTCTGGGGCCAACGTCCTGACTTTC.

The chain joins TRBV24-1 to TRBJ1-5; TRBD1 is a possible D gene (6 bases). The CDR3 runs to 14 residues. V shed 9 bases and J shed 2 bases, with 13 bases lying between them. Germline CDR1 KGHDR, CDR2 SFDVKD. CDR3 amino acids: CATGGEGGNQPQHF. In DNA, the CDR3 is TGTGCCACCGGGGGGGAGGGGGGCAATCAGCCCCAGCATTTT.